Listed here are 7 T cell receptor beta chains from one sample, sequenced in a study of T cells in Graves' hyperthyroidism and ophthalmopathy. TCR beta CDR3 region amplification was performed from RNA transcripts. With the HTBI primer set, the TCR CDR3 went through a first round of RT-PCR. Via MiXCR, TCRdb re-called the multiplex PCR reads, giving one row per CDR3 protein. The sample consists of fewer than 800,000 distinct CDR3 sequences, about 17% of them appearing once. Sequencing used blood. These receptors all stem from a man between 18 and 35 years old with Graves' hyperthyroidism.

This clonotype was seen a handful of times. The chain's CDR3 is CASSNAVETQYF. As DNA, the CDR3 is TGTGCCAGTAGTAACGCTGTGGAGACCCAGTACTTC. This chain joins TRBV19 and TRBJ2-5; the D is unclear. This CDR3 has 12 residues. With 4 bases removed from V and 5 bases from J, the gap between germline ends came to 8 bases. Germline V gene lookup returns CDR1 LNHDA and CDR2 SQIVND (reference sequence). Together with reference TRBV19 and TRBJ2-5, the CDR3 gives the full variable domain: DGGITQSPKYLFRKEGQNVTLSCEQNLNHDAMYWYRQDPGQGLRLIYYSQIVNDFQKGDIAEGYSVSREKKESFPLTVTSAQKNPTAFYLCASSNAVETQYFGPGTRLLVL.

On this clonotype: At one boundary the junction diverges from the germline segment, which might be a read error. The gene calls are TRBV7-9 and TRBJ2-1; 10 nucleotides align to TRBD2. Germline V gene lookup returns CDR1 SEHNR and CDR2 FQNEAQ (reference sequence). This CDR3 region has 15 residues. The CDR3 DNA reads as TGTGTCAGCAGCCTTAGCGGGAGGAACTACAATGAGCAGTTCTTC. Translating gives CVSSLSGRNYNEQFF.

V is TRBV6-2 or TRBV6-3 and J is TRBJ2-2; TRBD2 aligns across 9 bases. This CDR3 spans 17 amino acids. The germline gives CDR1 MNHEY, CDR2 SVGEGT. V was pared by 2 bases and J by 4 bases, with 8 bases of the junction left unmatched. CDR3 amino acids: CASSYLGIAGATGELFF. The DNA for the CDR3 is TGTGCCAGCAGTTACCTTGGGATAGCGGGGGCCACCGGGGAGCTGTTTTTT.

The chain uses TRBV12-3 or TRBV12-4 and TRBJ1-1, with 8 positions matching TRBD1. This CDR3 has 14 residues. V was clipped by 6 bases and J by 4 bases; unmatched bases: 7. The CDR3 nucleotides read TGTGCCAGCAGAAGCAGGGGGCGAAGCACTGAAGCTTTCTTT. Its protein product is CASRSRGRSTEAFF.

This clonotype occurred a few times. The CDR3 DNA follows: TGCAGCGTCGGGGGGGGTCAGGGCGCAGATACGCAGTATTTT. The encoded protein is CSVGGGQGADTQYF. V is TRBV29-1 and J is TRBJ2-3, with 8 bases identical to TRBD2. The CDR3 extends over 14 amino acids. CDR1 SQVTM and CDR2 ANQGSEA come from the germline V gene. J lost 4 bases, V lost 6 bases, and 9 bases had no gene match.

The chain combines TRBV28 with TRBJ2-3; TRBD1 matches at 7 bases. Trimming took 5 bases from V and 2 from J; bases not matched to a gene: 13. CDR1 and CDR2 (germline): MDHEN, SYDVKM. This CDR3 contains 17 residues. The CDR3 sequence is CASSDPIIGTATDTQYF. The CDR3 region has the DNA TGTGCCAGCAGTGATCCTATAATTGGGACAGCCACAGATACGCAGTATTTT.

This clonotype was detected many times. One junction end does not reproduce the germline sequence, and a read error may be involved. The rearrangement links TRBV7-7 to TRBJ2-7, with TRBD2 matching 14 bases. This CDR3 has 15 residues. The V gene's germline CDR1 is SSHAT and CDR2 FNYEAQ (reference sequence). This CDR3 reads CASSPGLAGVYEQYF. The CDR3 DNA follows: TGTGCTAGCAGCCCGGGACTAGCGGGAGTGTACGAGCAGTACTTC.